A single sample gave rise to the 30 T cell receptor beta chains below, sequenced in a study of blood T cell repertoires in COVID-19. The repertoire was sequenced with immunoSEQ multiplex PCR; TCRdb's copy has only in-frame clones and lacks some. The sample contains more than 200,000 clones, around 80% of which appear only once. The sequenced material came from peripheral blood. These receptors were collected from a woman older than 75 with COVID-19, enrolled during active disease.

The chain couples TRBV7-2 to TRBJ1-2; D not certain. Deletions cut 1 base from V and 5 bases from J, with 8 bases between. There are 13 residues in the CDR3. The V gene's germline CDR1 is SGHTA and CDR2 FQGNSA. CDR3 in amino acids: CASSLGTRYGYTF. The CDR3 nucleotides are TGTGCCAGCAGCTTAGGTACGCGGTATGGCTACACCTTC. The full variable domain, its missing parts supplied by reference TRBV7-2 and TRBJ1-2, is GAGVSQSPSNKVTEKGKDVELRCDPISGHTALYWYRQSLGQGLEFLIYFQGNSAPDKSGLPSDRFSAERTGGSVSTLTIQRTQQEDSAVYLCASSLGTRYGYTFGSGTRLTVV.

This clone was seen a single time. The J gene is TRBJ2-3, the V gene TRBV18; 7 bases agree with TRBD1. J was trimmed by 2 bases and V by 4 bases; bases with no gene match: 3. Germline V gene data show CDR1 as KGHSH and CDR2 as LQKENI. The CDR3 sequence is 14 residues long. The CDR3: CASSLQGTTDTQYF. The CDR3 bases are TGTGCCAGCTCACTACAGGGGACCACAGATACGCAGTATTTT.

V usage is TRBV4-3 and J usage is TRBJ2-7; 8 nucleotides match TRBD1. The CDR3 sequence is 19 residues long. Trimming at V came to 0 bases and at J to 2 bases, leaving 15 bases not matched to a gene. CDR1 is LGHNA and CDR2 is YSLEER in the germline V gene. CDR3 in amino acids: CASSQDNERQGSRTYEQYF. In DNA, the CDR3 is TGCGCCAGCAGCCAAGATAATGAGAGACAGGGGTCCCGAACCTACGAGCAGTACTTC.

The chain is built from TRBV5-4 and TRBJ2-5; D may be TRBD1 (5 bases). Per germline, CDR1 SGHNT and CDR2 YYREEE (reference sequence). Between the trimmed V and J ends, which lost 0 bases and 5 bases, there was a span of 14 bases. The CDR3 extends over 15 amino acids. The CDR3 DNA follows: TGTGCCAGCAGCTTGGGGGGTACGACAGTGGAGACCCAGTACTTC. Translation: CASSLGGTTVETQYF. Supplemented by reference TRBV5-4 and TRBJ2-5, the full variable domain reads ETGVTQSPTHLIKTRGQQVTLRCSSQSGHNTVSWYQQALGQGPQFIFQYYREEENGRGNFPPRFSGLQFPNYSSELNVNALELDDSALYLCASSLGGTTVETQYFGPGTRLLVL.

J is TRBJ1-4 and V is TRBV28, with 7 nucleotides matching TRBD1. V was clipped by 2 bases and J by 10 bases; unmatched bases: 7. In germline, CDR1 is MDHEN, CDR2 SYDVKM. This CDR3 region has 14 residues. The DNA for the CDR3 is TGTGCCAGCAGTTTAGAGGGGGCGGGTGGAAAACTGTTTTTT. It yields the protein CASSLEGAGGKLFF.

V and J are TRBV5-1 and TRBJ1-6, with TRBD1 identical over 9 bases. CDR1 and CDR2 (germline): SGHRS, YFSETQ. J gave up 5 bases and V 4 bases, and 4 bases lay outside the gene matches. The CDR3 runs to 15 residues. CDR3 DNA sequence: TGCGCCAGCAGCAAACGGACAGGGGATAATTCACCCCTCCACTTT. Its protein product is CASSKRTGDNSPLHF.

This clone appeared once. This chain links TRBV18 with TRBJ2-3; 9 nucleotides line up with TRBD2. The CDR3 loop spans 15 amino acids. From germline, CDR1 is KGHSH and CDR2 LQKENI. The trim removed 8 bases at V and 0 bases at J, leaving 6 bases unmatched. CDR3 DNA sequence: TGTGCCAGCCTAAGTAGCGGGGGTAGCACAGATACGCAGTATTTT. Translation: CASLSSGGSTDTQYF.

This chain links TRBV28 with TRBJ1-2, with D unclear. Germline CDR1 MDHEN, CDR2 SYDVKM. The CDR3 sequence is 12 residues long. V was shortened by 5 bases and J by 8 bases, with 12 bases between the two germline ends. CDR3 sequence: CASSAGSRGYTF. The CDR3 DNA follows: TGTGCCAGCAGTGCGGGTTCTAGGGGCTACACCTTC.

This rearrangement joins TRBV28 to TRBJ1-1; no reliable D call. This CDR3 is 10 amino acids long. V gave up 6 bases and J gave up 8 bases, with 7 bases separating them. Per the germline V gene, CDR1 is MDHEN and CDR2 is SYDVKM. In DNA, the CDR3 is TGTGCCAGCAGGATGCGGGAAGCTTTCTTT. Protein: CASRMREAFF.

The chain combines TRBV3-1 (or the pseudogene TRBV3-2) with TRBJ1-2; no reliable D call. Trimming cost V 0 bases and J 8 bases, with 13 bases left between them. The CDR3 contains 14 residues. Germline lookup yields CDR1 LGHDT and CDR2 YNNKEL (reference sequence). Here the CDR3 reads CASSQDSGLRGYTF. CDR3 DNA sequence: TGTGCCAGCAGCCAAGATTCAGGTCTCAGGGGCTACACCTTC.

V is TRBV28 and J is TRBJ1-2; D not resolved. Trimming shortened V by 4 bases and J by 5 bases, and 17 bases separated the two germline ends. CDR3 length: 15 amino acids. Germline-derived CDR1 and CDR2 are MDHEN and SYDVKM. The CDR3 sequence is CASSSGRGYVYGYTF. CDR3 bases: TGTGCCAGCAGTTCCGGTAGAGGGTACGTTTATGGCTACACCTTC.

The CDR3 loop is CASSLVGRGQFF. CDR3 DNA sequence: TGTGCCAGCAGCTTAGTCGGAAGGGGGCAGTTCTTC. The genes are TRBV7-3 and TRBJ2-1; tentative D call: TRBD1 (5 bases). With 2 bases removed from V and 12 bases from J, the gap between germline ends came to 11 bases. The germline CDR1 and CDR2 sequences are SGHTA and FQGTGA. The CDR3 runs to 12 residues. The variable domain in full, with the rest retrieved from reference TRBV7-3 and TRBJ2-1, is GAGVSQTPSNKVTEKGKYVELRCDPISGHTALYWYRQSLGQGPEFLIYFQGTGAADDSGLPNDRFFAVRPEGSVSTLKIQRTERGDSAVYLCASSLVGRGQFFGPGTRLTVL.

About this clone itself: The sample holds other DNA sequences that translate to the same CDR3. The chain is built from TRBV12-3 or TRBV12-4 and TRBJ1-1; D is ambiguous. The CDR3 length is 11 residues. Trimming took off 5 bases at V and 7 bases at J, with 8 bases between the two ends. CDR3 protein: CASSRGVEAFF. CDR3 nucleotides: TGTGCCAGCAGTCGGGGAGTTGAAGCTTTCTTT.

The J gene is TRBJ2-5, the V gene TRBV4-3; 13 bases align to TRBD2. The CDR3 runs to 17 residues. Unmatched junction bases numbered 8, after V lost 3 bases and J lost 4 bases. Germline assignment: CDR1 LGHNA and CDR2 YSLEER. Here the CDR3 reads CASSHGGGLAGAETQYF. CDR3 nucleotide sequence: TGCGCCAGCAGCCACGGGGGTGGACTAGCGGGGGCAGAGACCCAGTACTTC.

This chain joins TRBV3-1 (or the pseudogene TRBV3-2) and TRBJ1-3, with TRBD1 matching over 7 bases. Trimming cost V 4 bases and J 7 bases; bases outside gene matches: 10. This CDR3 is 15 amino acids long. Per the germline V gene, CDR1 is LGHDT and CDR2 is YNNKEL (reference sequence). This chain's CDR3 is CASSLTGVFGNTIYF. The CDR3 bases are TGTGCCAGCAGCCTAACAGGGGTGTTTGGGAACACCATATATTTT.

V gene TRBV6-4 combines with J gene TRBJ1-6; D might be TRBD1 (5 bases). Germline V gene sequence: CDR1 MRHNA, CDR2 SNTAGT. The CDR3 sequence is 14 residues long. V lost 5 bases and J 7 bases, leaving 12 bases between the germline ends. DNA of the CDR3: TGTGCCAGCAGTATGCAGTGGGGCAATTCACCCCTCCACTTT. Its translation is CASSMQWGNSPLHF.

This clone occurred once. V usage is TRBV2 and J usage is TRBJ2-4; 9 bases line up with TRBD2. CDR1 is SNHLY and CDR2 is FYNNEI in the germline V gene. The ends lost 6 bases at V and 9 bases at J; junction bases unmatched: 15. The CDR3 has 16 residues. This CDR3 is CASRHPPAGGPGIQYF. CDR3 sequence (DNA): TGTGCCAGCAGACACCCGCCGGCGGGGGGGCCCGGCATTCAGTACTTC.

The genes are TRBV29-1 and TRBJ1-2; 10 bases map to TRBD1. This CDR3 is 14 amino acids long. The V gene end was trimmed by 3 bases and the J gene end by 2 bases; junction bases not matched to a gene: 3. Germline V gene sequence: CDR1 SQVTM, CDR2 ANQGSEA. As DNA, the CDR3 is TGCAGCGTTGACCGGGACAGGGGCAACTATGGCTACACCTTC. As protein: CSVDRDRGNYGYTF.

The chain links TRBV2 to TRBJ1-3, with D possibly matching TRBD1 (5 bases). The ends were cut back, 5 bases at V and 1 base at J, with 9 bases in the middle. The CDR3 is 14 amino acids. Germline assignment: CDR1 SNHLY and CDR2 FYNNEI. The CDR3 DNA sequence: TGTGCCAGCAGTATCCAGGGATCTGGAAACACCATATATTTT. It is translated as CASSIQGSGNTIYF.

The rearrangement links TRBV7-9 to TRBJ2-3; tentative D call: TRBD2 (6 bases). Germline CDR1 reads SEHNR; CDR2 reads FQNEAQ (reference sequence). The V and J ends lost 5 bases and 1 base respectively, with 19 bases between them. The CDR3 has 17 amino acids. The CDR3 protein is CASSDPGLPKRTDTQYF. The CDR3 DNA is TGTGCCAGCAGCGACCCGGGACTCCCTAAACGCACAGATACGCAGTATTTT.

V gene TRBV28 combines with J gene TRBJ1-4, with 10 positions matching TRBD1. J gave up 8 bases and V 5 bases, and 5 bases lay outside the gene matches. This CDR3 has 14 residues. The germline V gene has CDR1 MDHEN and CDR2 SYDVKM. CDR3 nucleotide sequence: TGTGCCAGCAGTCGACAGGGGGCGAACGAAAAACTGTTTTTT. Residues: CASSRQGANEKLFF.

V usage is TRBV5-1 and J usage is TRBJ2-5; D unresolved. This CDR3 contains 10 residues. Germline assignment: CDR1 SGHRS and CDR2 YFSETQ. V was cut by 0 bases and J by 10 bases, with 4 bases left in between. The CDR3 coding sequence is TGCGCCAGCAGCTTGGTCCGCCAGTACTTC. Translating it yields CASSLVRQYF.

The V and J genes are TRBV6-6 and TRBJ1-1, with 7 bases identical to TRBD1. CDR1 is MNHNY, CDR2 SVGAGI, per germline (reference sequence). J gave up 7 bases and V 5 bases, and 7 bases lay outside the gene matches. This CDR3 is 13 amino acids long. CDR3 sequence reads: CASSPPGQLEAFF. The CDR3 bases are TGTGCCAGCAGTCCCCCGGGACAGCTTGAAGCTTTCTTT.

This chain connects TRBV5-1 to TRBJ2-7, with 13 bases fitting TRBD2. This CDR3 spans 15 amino acids. The trim removed 4 bases at V and 3 bases at J, leaving 4 bases unmatched. CDR1 is SGHRS, CDR2 YFSETQ, per germline. CDR3 nucleotides: TGCGCCAGCAGCGCTGGGACTAGCGGGATCTACGAGCAGTACTTC. It is translated as CASSAGTSGIYEQYF.

This clone was seen only a few times. V usage is TRBV7-8 and J usage is TRBJ1-2, with 10 nucleotides matching TRBD1. Germline CDR1 and CDR2: SGHVS and FQNEAQ. The CDR3 consists of 16 residues. The V and J ends lost 1 base and 4 bases, in that order; junction bases with no gene match: 6. This CDR3 is CASSLGDRGPAYGYTF. Written as DNA, the CDR3 is TGTGCCAGCAGCTTAGGAGACAGGGGGCCTGCCTATGGCTACACCTTC.

The chain employs TRBV2 and TRBJ1-6, with 11 positions matching TRBD1. V lost 6 bases and J lost 9; bases outside the gene matches: 4. There are 14 residues in the CDR3. The V gene's germline CDR1 is SNHLY and CDR2 FYNNEI. CDR3 sequence reads: CASSEDRGRSPLHF. CDR3 sequence (DNA): TGTGCCAGCAGCGAGGACAGGGGGCGTTCACCCCTCCACTTT.

This clone showed up just once. V gene TRBV27 combines with J gene TRBJ2-4; TRBD2 agrees at 11 bases. After removal of 3 bases from V and 4 bases from J, the junction contained 2 bases not matched to a gene. Germline V lookup: CDR1 MNHEY, CDR2 SMNVEV (reference sequence). This CDR3 has 15 amino acids. CDR3 amino acids: CASSFTSGGKNIQYF. DNA for the CDR3: TGTGCCAGCAGTTTTACTAGCGGGGGTAAAAACATTCAGTACTTC.

This chain joins TRBV30 and TRBJ1-1; D might be TRBD1 (6 bases). Trimming left V 3 bases short and J 1 base short, with 15 bases between. Germline CDR1 GTSNPN, CDR2 SVGIG (reference sequence). The CDR3 contains 15 residues. CDR3 region: CAWRRGGLGNTEAFF. CDR3 sequence (DNA): TGTGCCTGGAGGAGGGGGGGATTAGGGAACACTGAAGCTTTCTTT.

V usage is TRBV3-1 (or the pseudogene TRBV3-2) and J usage is TRBJ1-2; TRBD1 might be the D (5 bases). CDR3 length: 15 amino acids. V was trimmed by 4 bases and J by 4 bases, leaving 16 bases between them. Germline V gives CDR1 LGHDT, CDR2 YNNKEL (reference sequence). In DNA form, the CDR3 reads TGTGCCAGCAGCCTGGGGGGGGGAAAGGGCTATGGCTACACCTTC. This sequence encodes CASSLGGGKGYGYTF.

This rearrangement joins TRBV19 to TRBJ1-4; D is uncertain. V was cut by 3 bases and J by 6 bases, with 17 bases left in between. Looked up from germline, CDR1 is LNHDA and CDR2 is SQIVND (reference sequence). The CDR3 is 16 residues long. The CDR3 DNA reads TGTGCCAGTAGTATCGGGAGGAGGCCCCGGGATGAAAAACTGTTTTTT. Protein product: CASSIGRRPRDEKLFF.